These 14 T cell receptor beta chains were sequenced from one sample in a study of cytotoxic CD8 clonotypes in ibrutinib-treated CLL. Profiling relied on immunoSEQ multiplex PCR, and the TCRdb table lists in-frame clones only, not all of them. The sample has hundreds of thousands of clones; 70% are singletons. The specimen comprised PBMCs, sampled after 24 months of ibrutinib treatment. These receptors were taken from a human donor with chronic lymphocytic leukemia.

The chain combines TRBV30 with TRBJ2-3; 11 bases fit TRBD2. Trimming took 1 base from V and 5 from J; bases not matched to a gene: 8. This CDR3 has 16 amino acids. The germline V gene encodes CDR1 GTSNPN and CDR2 SVGIG (reference sequence). CDR3 protein: CAWSAGLAGLLDTQYF. In DNA, the CDR3 is TGTGCCTGGAGTGCCGGACTAGCGGGTTTACTAGATACGCAGTATTTT. The complete variable domain, with remaining parts taken from reference TRBV30 and TRBJ2-3, reads SQTIHQWPATLVQPVGSPLSLECTVEGTSNPNLYWYRQAAGRGLQLLFYSVGIGQISSEVPQNLSASRPQDRQFILSSKKLLLSDSGFYLCAWSAGLAGLLDTQYFGPGTRLTVL.

The chain combines TRBV19 with TRBJ2-1; no clear D. This CDR3 is built from 16 residues. The germline gives CDR1 LNHDA, CDR2 SQIVND (reference sequence). Trimming removed 1 base at V and 6 bases at J, with 16 bases between. CDR3 amino acids: CASSIGWANSFNEQFF. The CDR3 nucleotides read TGTGCCAGTAGTATAGGATGGGCGAATAGTTTCAATGAGCAGTTCTTC.

The V call is TRBV2, the J call TRBJ2-1; D is uncertain. Per germline, CDR1 SNHLY and CDR2 FYNNEI. CDR3 length: 12 amino acids. Deletions cut 6 bases from V and 10 bases from J, with 13 bases between. The CDR3 DNA reads as TGTGCCAGCAGGGAGCAGCTCCCAGAGCAGTTCTTC. Its translation is CASREQLPEQFF.

There are a few counts of this clone. The chain joins TRBV5-1 to TRBJ2-2; 10 bases are a match to TRBD1. The CDR3 has 15 residues. Germline V CDR1 and CDR2: SGHRS, YFSETQ. The trim removed 7 bases at V and 3 bases at J, leaving 6 bases unmatched. Written as DNA, the CDR3 is TGCGCCAGCCGCCCCGGACAGGGGGACACCGGGGAGCTGTTTTTT. It is translated as CASRPGQGDTGELFF.

This clone turned up a few times. This sample includes further DNA sequences coding for the same CDR3. The rearrangement links TRBV25-1 to TRBJ2-3; D is uncertain. The CDR3 runs 9 residues. V was pared by 8 bases and J by 5 bases, with 2 bases between. The V gene's germline CDR1 is MGHDK and CDR2 SYGVNS. CDR3 sequence reads: CASGDTQYF. The CDR3 bases are TGTGCCAGCGGAGATACGCAGTATTTT.

The V call is TRBV6-5, the J call TRBJ1-3; D not resolved. The CDR3 is made up of 16 amino acids. CDR1 and CDR2 (germline): MNHEY, SVGAGI. V lost 0 bases and J lost 0, with 9 bases in between. The CDR3 sequence: CASSYSKRISGNTIYF. CDR3 coding DNA: TGTGCCAGCAGTTACTCGAAACGGATCTCTGGAAACACCATATATTTT.

The chain couples TRBV30 to TRBJ1-4; the D gene is possibly TRBD1 (6 bases). The V gene lost 2 bases and the J gene lost 8 bases, with 24 bases spanning the gap. CDR1 is GTSNPN and CDR2 is SVGIG in the germline V gene (reference sequence). CDR3 size: 17 residues. The CDR3: CAWSRRETGWNSEKLFF. DNA of the CDR3: TGTGCCTGGAGTCGAAGAGAGACAGGTTGGAACTCGGAAAAACTGTTTTTT.

The V and J genes are TRBV28 and TRBJ1-3; D gene unclear. Trimming shortened V by 6 bases and J by 4 bases, and 19 bases separated the two germline ends. The CDR3 length is 16 residues. The V gene's germline CDR1 is MDHEN and CDR2 SYDVKM. The CDR3 sequence: CASSLSGQRFGNTIYF. As DNA, the CDR3 is TGTGCCAGCAGCCTATCGGGCCAGAGGTTCGGAAACACCATATATTTT.

This clone was seen a handful of times. The chain links TRBV19 to TRBJ1-5; D is undetermined. V lost 5 bases, J lost 0 bases, and 8 bases lay in between. Germline CDR1 is LNHDA and CDR2 is SQIVND (reference sequence). The CDR3 has 14 amino acids. The DNA for the CDR3 is TGTGCCAGTAGTCCGACACTTAGCAATCAGCCCCAGCATTTT. Translating it yields CASSPTLSNQPQHF.

This rearrangement joins TRBV29-1 to TRBJ2-5, with unresolved D. CDR3 length: 12 residues. Germline CDR1 SQVTM, CDR2 ANQGSEA. Trimming left V 3 bases short and J 4 bases short, with 9 bases between. The CDR3 reads CSVEVGAETQYF. The CDR3 DNA follows: TGCAGCGTTGAGGTCGGAGCAGAGACCCAGTACTTC.

V and J are TRBV14 and TRBJ1-1, with a weak D call TRBD1 (5 bases). Germline lookup yields CDR1 SGHDN and CDR2 FVKESK. The V end was cut by 0 bases, the J end by 0 bases, with 11 bases between. The CDR3 extends over 16 amino acids. The CDR3 loop reads CASSQEQGPMNTEAFF. CDR3 in DNA: TGTGCCAGCAGCCAAGAGCAGGGTCCCATGAACACTGAAGCTTTCTTT. Full variable domain (remainder filled in from reference TRBV14 and TRBJ1-1): EAGVTQFPSHSVIEKGQTVTLRCDPISGHDNLYWYRRVMGKEIKFLLHFVKESKQDESGMPNNRFLAERTGGTYSTLKVQPAELEDSGVYFCASSQEQGPMNTEAFFGQGTRLTVV.

This rearrangement joins TRBV5-8 to TRBJ2-5; the D gene is possibly TRBD1 (7 bases). The V end lost 4 bases, the J end lost 4 bases, and 14 bases lay between the germline ends. Germline loops: CDR1 SGHTS, CDR2 YDEGEE. This CDR3 is built from 14 residues. The CDR3: CASSPRRGPETQYF. The DNA for the CDR3 is TGTGCCAGCAGCCCCCGGAGGGGGCCAGAGACCCAGTACTTC.

This clone was recorded a few times. Additional DNA sequences in this sample encode the identical CDR3. V usage is TRBV27 and J usage is TRBJ2-1; the D gene is possibly TRBD2 (5 bases). The germline V gene has CDR1 MNHEY and CDR2 SMNVEV (reference sequence). The CDR3 has 13 residues. The V end lost 6 bases, the J end lost 4 bases, and 10 bases lay between the germline ends. In nucleotides, the CDR3 is TGTGCCAGCAGCTCAAGCGGTTACAATGAGCAGTTCTTC. Its translation is CASSSSGYNEQFF.

The V and J genes are TRBV27 and TRBJ2-3, with no clear D. Germline V gene data show CDR1 as MNHEY and CDR2 as SMNVEV (reference sequence). Trimming removed 6 bases from V and 0 bases from J, with 10 bases in between. The CDR3 contains 14 residues. The chain's CDR3 is CASRILGSTDTQYF. The CDR3 coding sequence is TGTGCCAGCAGGATCTTGGGCAGCACAGATACGCAGTATTTT.